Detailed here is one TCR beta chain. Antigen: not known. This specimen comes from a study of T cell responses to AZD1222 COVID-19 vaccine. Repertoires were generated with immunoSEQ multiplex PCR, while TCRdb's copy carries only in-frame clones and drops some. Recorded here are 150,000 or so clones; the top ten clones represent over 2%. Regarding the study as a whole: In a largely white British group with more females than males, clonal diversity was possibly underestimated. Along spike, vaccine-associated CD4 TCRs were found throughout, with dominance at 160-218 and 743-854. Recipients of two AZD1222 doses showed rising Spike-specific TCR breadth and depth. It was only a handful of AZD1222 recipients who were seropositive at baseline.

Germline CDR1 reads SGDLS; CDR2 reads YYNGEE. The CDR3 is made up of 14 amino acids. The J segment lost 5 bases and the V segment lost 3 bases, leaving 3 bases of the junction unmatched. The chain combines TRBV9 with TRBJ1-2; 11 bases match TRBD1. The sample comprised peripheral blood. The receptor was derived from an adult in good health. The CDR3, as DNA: TGTGCCAGCAGCGAACGGGACAGGGGGTATGGCTACACCTTC. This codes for CASSERDRGYGYTF.